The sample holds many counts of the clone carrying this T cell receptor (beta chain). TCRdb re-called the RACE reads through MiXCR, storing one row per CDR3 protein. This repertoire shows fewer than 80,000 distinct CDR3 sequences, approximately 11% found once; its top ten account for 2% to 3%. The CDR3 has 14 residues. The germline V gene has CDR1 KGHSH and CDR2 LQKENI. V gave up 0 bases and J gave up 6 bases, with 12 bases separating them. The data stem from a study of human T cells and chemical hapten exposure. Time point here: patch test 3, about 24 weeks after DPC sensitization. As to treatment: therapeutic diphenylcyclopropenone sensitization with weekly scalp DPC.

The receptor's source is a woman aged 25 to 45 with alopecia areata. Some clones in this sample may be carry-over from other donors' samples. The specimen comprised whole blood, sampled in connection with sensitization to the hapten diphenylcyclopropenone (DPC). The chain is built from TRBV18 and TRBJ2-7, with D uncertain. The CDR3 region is CASSPPSGPGEQYF. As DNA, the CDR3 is TGTGCCAGCTCACCACCGTCCGGCCCGGGCGAGCAGTACTTC.